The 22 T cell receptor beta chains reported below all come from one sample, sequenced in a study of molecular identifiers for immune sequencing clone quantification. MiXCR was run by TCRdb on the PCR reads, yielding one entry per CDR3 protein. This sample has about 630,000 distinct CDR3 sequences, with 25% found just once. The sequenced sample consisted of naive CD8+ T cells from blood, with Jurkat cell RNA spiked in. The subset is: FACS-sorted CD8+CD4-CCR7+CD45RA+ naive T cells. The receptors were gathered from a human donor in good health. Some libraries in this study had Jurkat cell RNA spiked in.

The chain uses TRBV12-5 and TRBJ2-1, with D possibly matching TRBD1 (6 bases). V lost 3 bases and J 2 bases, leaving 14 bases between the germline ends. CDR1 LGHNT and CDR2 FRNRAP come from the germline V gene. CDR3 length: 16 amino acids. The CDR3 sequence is CASGFTQGRTYNEQFF. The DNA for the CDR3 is TGTGCTAGTGGTTTCACGCAGGGGCGGACCTACAATGAGCAGTTCTTC.

The CDR3 DNA is TGTGCCAGTAATAACAGGGGAACTAATGAAAAACTGTTTTTT. Amino acids: CASNNRGTNEKLFF. The genes are TRBV19 and TRBJ1-4; TRBD1 matches at 7 bases. CDR1 is LNHDA, CDR2 SQIVND, per germline (reference sequence). The CDR3 sequence is 14 residues long. V was pared by 7 bases and J by 1 base, with 3 bases of the junction left unmatched. Combining the CDR3 with reference TRBV19 and TRBJ1-4 gives the whole variable domain DGGITQSPKYLFRKEGQNVTLSCEQNLNHDAMYWYRQDPGQGLRLIYYSQIVNDFQKGDIAEGYSVSREKKESFPLTVTSAQKNPTAFYLCASNNRGTNEKLFFGSGTQLSVL.

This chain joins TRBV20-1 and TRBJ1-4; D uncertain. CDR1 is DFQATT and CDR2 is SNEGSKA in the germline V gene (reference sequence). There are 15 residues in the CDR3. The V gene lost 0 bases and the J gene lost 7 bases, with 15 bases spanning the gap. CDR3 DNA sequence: TGCAGTGCTAGAGATCACACACTAGAGGGTGAAAAACTGTTTTTT. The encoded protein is CSARDHTLEGEKLFF.

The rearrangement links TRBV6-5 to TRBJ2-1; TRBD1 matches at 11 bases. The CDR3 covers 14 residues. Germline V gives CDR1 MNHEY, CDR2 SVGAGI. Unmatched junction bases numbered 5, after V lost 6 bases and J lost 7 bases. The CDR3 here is CASSWGTGGNEQFF. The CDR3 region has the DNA TGTGCCAGCAGCTGGGGGACAGGGGGTAATGAGCAGTTCTTC.

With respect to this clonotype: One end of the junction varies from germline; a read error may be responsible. In DNA, the CDR3 is TGTGCCAGCAGCCTCACGGACTTCAAGCAAGGGACCCAGTACTTC. Encoded protein: CASSLTDFKQGTQYF. This chain joins TRBV7-8 and TRBJ2-5; D is possibly TRBD2 (5 bases). Germline V gives CDR1 SGHVS, CDR2 FQNEAQ. The CDR3 extends over 15 amino acids.

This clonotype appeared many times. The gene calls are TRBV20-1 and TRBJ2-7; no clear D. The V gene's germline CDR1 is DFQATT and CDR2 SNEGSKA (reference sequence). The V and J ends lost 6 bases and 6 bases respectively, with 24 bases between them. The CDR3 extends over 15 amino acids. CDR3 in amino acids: CSAPLAVSVVGEQYF. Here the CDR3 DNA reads TGCAGTGCCCCTCTCGCGGTATCAGTAGTCGGCGAGCAGTACTTC.

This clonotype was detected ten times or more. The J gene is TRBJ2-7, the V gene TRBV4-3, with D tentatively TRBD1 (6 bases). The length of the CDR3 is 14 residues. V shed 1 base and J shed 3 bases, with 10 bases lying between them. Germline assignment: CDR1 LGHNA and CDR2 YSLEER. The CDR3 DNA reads TGCGCCAGCAGCCAAGGGGTAGGGGGCTACGAGCAGTACTTC. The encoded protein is CASSQGVGGYEQYF.

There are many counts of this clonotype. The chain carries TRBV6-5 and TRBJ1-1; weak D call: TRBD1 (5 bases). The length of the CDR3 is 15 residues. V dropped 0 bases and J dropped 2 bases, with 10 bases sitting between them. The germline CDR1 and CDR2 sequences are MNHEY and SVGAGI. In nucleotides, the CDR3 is TGTGCCAGCAGTTACTCGCTGCAGGGAAACACTGAAGCTTTCTTT. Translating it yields CASSYSLQGNTEAFF.

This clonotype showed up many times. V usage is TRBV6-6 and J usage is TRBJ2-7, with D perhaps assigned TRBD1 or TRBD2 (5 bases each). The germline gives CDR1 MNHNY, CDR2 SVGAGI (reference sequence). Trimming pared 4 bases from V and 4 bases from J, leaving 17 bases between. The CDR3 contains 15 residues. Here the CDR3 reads CASSFTPGPLYEQYF. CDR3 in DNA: TGTGCCAGCAGTTTCACCCCGGGACCTTTATACGAGCAGTACTTC.

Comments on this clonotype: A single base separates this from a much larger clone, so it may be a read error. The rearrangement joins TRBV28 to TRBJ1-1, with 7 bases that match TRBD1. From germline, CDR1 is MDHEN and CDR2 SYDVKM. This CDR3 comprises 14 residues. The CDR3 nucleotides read TGTGCCGGCAGCTTTAGACAGGGTTCGTCTGAAGCTTTCTTT. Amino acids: CAGSFRQGSSEAFF.

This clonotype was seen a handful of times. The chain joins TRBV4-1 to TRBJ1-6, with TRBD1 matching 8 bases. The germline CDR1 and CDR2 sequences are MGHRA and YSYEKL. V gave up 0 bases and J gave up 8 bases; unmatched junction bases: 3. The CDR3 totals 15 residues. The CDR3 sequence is CASSQDRGLDSPLHF. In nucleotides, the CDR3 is TGCGCCAGCAGCCAAGACAGGGGGCTGGATTCACCCCTCCACTTT.

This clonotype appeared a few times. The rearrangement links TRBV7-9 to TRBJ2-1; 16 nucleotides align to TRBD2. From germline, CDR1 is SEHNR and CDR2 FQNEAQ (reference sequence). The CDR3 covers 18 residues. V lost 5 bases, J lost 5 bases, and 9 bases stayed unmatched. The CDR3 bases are TGTGCCAGCAGCACTCCGGGACTAGCGGGAGGGTTGGACAATGAGCAGTTCTTC. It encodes CASSTPGLAGGLDNEQFF.

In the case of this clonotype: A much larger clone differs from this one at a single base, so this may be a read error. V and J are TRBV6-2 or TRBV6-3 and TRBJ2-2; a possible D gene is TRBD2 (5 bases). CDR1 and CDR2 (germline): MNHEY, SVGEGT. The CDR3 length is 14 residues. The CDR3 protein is CASSYLSTTGELLF. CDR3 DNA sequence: TGTGCCAGCAGTTACTTATCGACCACCGGGGAGCTGCTTTTT.

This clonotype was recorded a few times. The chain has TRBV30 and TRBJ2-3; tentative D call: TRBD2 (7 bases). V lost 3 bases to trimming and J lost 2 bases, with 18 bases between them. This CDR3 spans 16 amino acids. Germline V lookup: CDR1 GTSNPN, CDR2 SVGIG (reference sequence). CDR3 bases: TGTGCCTGGAGCGGGGGGCCTCGAAGATACACAGATACGCAGTATTTT. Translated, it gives CAWSGGPRRYTDTQYF.

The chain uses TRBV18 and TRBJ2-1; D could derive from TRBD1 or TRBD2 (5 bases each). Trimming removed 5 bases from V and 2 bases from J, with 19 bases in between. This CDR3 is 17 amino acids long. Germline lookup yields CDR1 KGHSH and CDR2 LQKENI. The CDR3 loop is CASSLSQGPQPYNEQFF. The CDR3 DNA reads TGTGCCAGCTCATTATCGCAGGGACCGCAGCCCTACAATGAGCAGTTCTTC. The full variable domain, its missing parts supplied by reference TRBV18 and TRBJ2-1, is NAGVMQNPRHLVRRRGQEARLRCSPMKGHSHVYWYRQLPEEGLKFMVYLQKENIIDESGMPKERFSAEFPKEGPSILRIQQVVRGDSAAYFCASSLSQGPQPYNEQFFGPGTRLTVL.

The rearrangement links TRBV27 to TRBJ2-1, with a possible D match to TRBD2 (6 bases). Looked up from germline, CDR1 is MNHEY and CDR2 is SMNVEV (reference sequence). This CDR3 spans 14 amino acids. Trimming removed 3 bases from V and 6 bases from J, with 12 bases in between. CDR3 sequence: CASSLGGDFNEQFF. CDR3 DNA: TGTGCCAGCAGTTTGGGCGGGGACTTCAATGAGCAGTTCTTC.

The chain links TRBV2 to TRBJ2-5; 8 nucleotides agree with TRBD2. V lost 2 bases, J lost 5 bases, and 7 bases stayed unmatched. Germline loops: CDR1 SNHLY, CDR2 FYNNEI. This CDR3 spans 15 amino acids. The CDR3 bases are TGTGCCAGCAGTGAAATCCGGGGGGGCAGGGAGACCCAGTACTTC. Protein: CASSEIRGGRETQYF.

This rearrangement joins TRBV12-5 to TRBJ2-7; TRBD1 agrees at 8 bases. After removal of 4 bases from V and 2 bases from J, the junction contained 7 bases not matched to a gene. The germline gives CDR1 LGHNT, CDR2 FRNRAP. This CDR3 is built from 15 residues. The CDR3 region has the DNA TGTGCTAGTGGTTCGATGGACAGGGCCACCTACGAGCAGTACTTC. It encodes CASGSMDRATYEQYF.

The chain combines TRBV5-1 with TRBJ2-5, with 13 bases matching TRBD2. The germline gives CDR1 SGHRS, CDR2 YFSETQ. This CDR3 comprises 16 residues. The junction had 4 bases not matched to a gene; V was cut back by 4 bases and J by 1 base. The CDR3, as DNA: TGCGCCAGCAGCCCCGGGACTAGCGGGACCCAAGAGACCCAGTACTTC. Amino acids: CASSPGTSGTQETQYF.

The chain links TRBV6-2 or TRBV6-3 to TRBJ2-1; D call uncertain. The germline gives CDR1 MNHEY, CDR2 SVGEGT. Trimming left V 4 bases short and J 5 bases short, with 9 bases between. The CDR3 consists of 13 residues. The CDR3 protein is CASSFGFNNEQFF. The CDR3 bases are TGTGCCAGCAGTTTTGGATTCAACAATGAGCAGTTCTTC.

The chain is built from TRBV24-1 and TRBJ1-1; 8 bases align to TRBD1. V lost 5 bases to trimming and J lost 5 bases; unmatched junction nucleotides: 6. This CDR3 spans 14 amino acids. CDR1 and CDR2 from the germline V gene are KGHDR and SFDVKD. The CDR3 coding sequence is TGTGCCACCAGTGCGGGCAGGGGGCTTACTGAAGCTTTCTTT. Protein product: CATSAGRGLTEAFF.

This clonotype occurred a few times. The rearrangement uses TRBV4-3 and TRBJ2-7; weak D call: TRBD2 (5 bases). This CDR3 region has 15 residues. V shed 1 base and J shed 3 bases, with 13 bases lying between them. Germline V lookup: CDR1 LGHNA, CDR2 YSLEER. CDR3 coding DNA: TGCGCCAGCAGCCAAGTCGCGGGCGTAAGCTACGAGCAGTACTTC. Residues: CASSQVAGVSYEQYF.